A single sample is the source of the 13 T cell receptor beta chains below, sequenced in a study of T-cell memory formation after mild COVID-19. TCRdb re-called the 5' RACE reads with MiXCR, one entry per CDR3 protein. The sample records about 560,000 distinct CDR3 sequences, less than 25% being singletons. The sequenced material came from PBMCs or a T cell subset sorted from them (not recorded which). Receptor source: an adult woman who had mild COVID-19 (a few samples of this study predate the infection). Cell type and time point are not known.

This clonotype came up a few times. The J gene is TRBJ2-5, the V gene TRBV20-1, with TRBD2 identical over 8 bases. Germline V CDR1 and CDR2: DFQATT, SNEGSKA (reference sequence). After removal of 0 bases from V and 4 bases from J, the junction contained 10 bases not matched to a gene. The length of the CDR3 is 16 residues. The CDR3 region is CSARDTIAGLGETQYF. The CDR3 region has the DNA TGCAGTGCTAGAGATACAATAGCGGGGTTGGGAGAGACCCAGTACTTC.

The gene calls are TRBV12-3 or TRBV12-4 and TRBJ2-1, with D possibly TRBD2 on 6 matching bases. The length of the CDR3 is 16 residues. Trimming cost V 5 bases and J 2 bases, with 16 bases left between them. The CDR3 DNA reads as TGTGCCAGCAGTGCTCGGGACTCCAAAACCTACAATGAGCAGTTCTTC. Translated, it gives CASSARDSKTYNEQFF.

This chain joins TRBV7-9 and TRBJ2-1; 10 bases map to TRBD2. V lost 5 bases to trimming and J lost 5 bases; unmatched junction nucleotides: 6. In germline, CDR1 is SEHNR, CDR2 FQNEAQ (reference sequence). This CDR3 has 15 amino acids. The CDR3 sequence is CASSKAGGPDNEQFF. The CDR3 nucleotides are TGTGCCAGCAGCAAAGCGGGAGGGCCTGACAATGAGCAGTTCTTC.

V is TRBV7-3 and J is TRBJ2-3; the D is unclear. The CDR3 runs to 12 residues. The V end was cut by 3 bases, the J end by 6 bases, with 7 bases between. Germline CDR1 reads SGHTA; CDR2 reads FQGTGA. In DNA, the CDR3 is TGTGCCAGCAGCTTGAATAGGGATACGCAGTATTTT. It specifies CASSLNRDTQYF.

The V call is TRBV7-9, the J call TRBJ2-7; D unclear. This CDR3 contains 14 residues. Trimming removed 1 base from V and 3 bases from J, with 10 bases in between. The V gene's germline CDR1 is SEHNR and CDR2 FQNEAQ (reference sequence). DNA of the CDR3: TGTGCCAGCAGCTTAGGAAGGGATCACTACGAGCAGTACTTC. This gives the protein CASSLGRDHYEQYF. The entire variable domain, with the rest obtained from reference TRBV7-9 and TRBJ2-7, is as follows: DTGVSQNPRHKITKRGQNVTFRCDPISEHNRLYWYRQTLGQGPEFLTYFQNEAQLEKSRLLSDRFSAERPKGSFSTLEIQRTEQGDSAMYLCASSLGRDHYEQYFGPGTRLTVT.

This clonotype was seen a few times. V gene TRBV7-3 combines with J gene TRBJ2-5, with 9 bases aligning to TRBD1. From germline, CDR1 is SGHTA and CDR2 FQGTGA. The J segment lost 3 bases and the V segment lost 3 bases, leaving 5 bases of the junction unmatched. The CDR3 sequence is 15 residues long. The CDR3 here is CASSFNRGREETQYF. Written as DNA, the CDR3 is TGTGCCAGCAGCTTCAACAGGGGGCGGGAAGAGACCCAGTACTTC.

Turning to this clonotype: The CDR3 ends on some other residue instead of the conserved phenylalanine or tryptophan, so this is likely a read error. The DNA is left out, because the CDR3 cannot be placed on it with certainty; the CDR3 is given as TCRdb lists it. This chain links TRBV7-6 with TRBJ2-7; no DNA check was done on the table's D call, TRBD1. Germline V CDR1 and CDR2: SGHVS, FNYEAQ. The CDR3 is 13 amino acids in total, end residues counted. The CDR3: CASSLAGSPGVVL.

This chain's CDR3 is CAISDPGQGNTIYF. The CDR3 bases are TGTGCCATCAGTGACCCGGGACAAGGAAACACCATATATTTT. The chain joins TRBV10-3 to TRBJ1-3, with D maybe TRBD1 (6 bases). CDR3 length: 14 residues. Between the trimmed V and J ends, which lost 3 bases and 4 bases, there was a span of 10 bases. CDR1 and CDR2 (germline): ENHRY, SYGVKD.

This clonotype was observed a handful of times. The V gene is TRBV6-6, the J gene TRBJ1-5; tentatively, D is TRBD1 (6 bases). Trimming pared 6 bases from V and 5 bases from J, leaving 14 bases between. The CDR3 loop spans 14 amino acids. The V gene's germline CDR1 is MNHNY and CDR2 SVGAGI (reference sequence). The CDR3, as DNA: TGTGCCAGCAGCACCCGGGGGGCCGATCAGCCCCAGCATTTT. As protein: CASSTRGADQPQHF.

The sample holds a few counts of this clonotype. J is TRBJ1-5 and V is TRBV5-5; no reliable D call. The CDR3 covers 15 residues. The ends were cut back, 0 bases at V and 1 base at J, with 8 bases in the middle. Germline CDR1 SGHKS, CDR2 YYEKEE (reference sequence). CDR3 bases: TGTGCCAGCAGCTTGGACATGAGGAGCAATCAGCCCCAGCATTTT. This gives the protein CASSLDMRSNQPQHF.

CDR3 sequence: CASSADLAGESYEQYF. CDR3 nucleotides: TGTGCCAGCAGCGCCGATCTAGCGGGAGAGTCCTACGAGCAGTACTTC. The chain carries TRBV9 and TRBJ2-7; 10 nucleotides align to TRBD2. The germline V gene encodes CDR1 SGDLS and CDR2 YYNGEE. With V trimmed by 3 bases and J by 1 base, 7 bases remained unmatched. The CDR3 length is 16 residues. The full variable domain, its missing parts supplied by reference TRBV9 and TRBJ2-7, is DSGVTQTPKHLITATGQRVTLRCSPRSGDLSVYWYQQSLDQGLQFLIQYYNGEERAKGNILERFSAQQFPDLHSELNLSSLELGDSALYFCASSADLAGESYEQYFGPGTRLTVT.

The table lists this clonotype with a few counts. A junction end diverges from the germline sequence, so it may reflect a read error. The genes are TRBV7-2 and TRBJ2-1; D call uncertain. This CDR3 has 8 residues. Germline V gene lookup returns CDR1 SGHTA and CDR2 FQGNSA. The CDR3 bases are TGTGCCAGCAGCCAGAAGTACTTC. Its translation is CASSQKYF.

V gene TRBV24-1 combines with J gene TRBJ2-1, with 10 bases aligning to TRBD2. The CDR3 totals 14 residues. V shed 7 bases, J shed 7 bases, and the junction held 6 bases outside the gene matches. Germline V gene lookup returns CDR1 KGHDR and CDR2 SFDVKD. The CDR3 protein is CATRSGGGWNEQFF. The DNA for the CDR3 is TGTGCCACCAGAAGCGGGGGGGGTTGGAATGAGCAGTTCTTC.